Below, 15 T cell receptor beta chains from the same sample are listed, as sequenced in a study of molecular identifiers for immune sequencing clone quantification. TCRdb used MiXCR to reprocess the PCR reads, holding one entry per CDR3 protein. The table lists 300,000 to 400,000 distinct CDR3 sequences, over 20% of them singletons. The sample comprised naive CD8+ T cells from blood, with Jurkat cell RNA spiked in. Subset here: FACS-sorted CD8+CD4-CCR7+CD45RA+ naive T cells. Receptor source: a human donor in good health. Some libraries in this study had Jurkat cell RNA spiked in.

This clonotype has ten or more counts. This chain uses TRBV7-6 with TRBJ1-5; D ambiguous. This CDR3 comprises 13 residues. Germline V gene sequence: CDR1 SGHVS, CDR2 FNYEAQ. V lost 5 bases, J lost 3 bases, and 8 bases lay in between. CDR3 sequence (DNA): TGTGCCAGCAGCCTCGGAGCCAATCAGCCCCAGCATTTT. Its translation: CASSLGANQPQHF.

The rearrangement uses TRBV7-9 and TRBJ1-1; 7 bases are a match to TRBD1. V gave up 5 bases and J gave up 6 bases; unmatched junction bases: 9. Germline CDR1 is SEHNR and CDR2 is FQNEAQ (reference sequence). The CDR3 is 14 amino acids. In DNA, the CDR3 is TGTGCCAGCAGCAAACAGGGGTTGGAACCTGAAGCTTTCTTT. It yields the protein CASSKQGLEPEAFF.

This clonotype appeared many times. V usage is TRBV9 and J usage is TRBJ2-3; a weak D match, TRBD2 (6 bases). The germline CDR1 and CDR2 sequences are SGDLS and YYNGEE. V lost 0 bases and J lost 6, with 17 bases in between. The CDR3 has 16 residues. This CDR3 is CASSVASRGDLDTQYF. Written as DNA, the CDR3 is TGTGCCAGCAGCGTAGCTTCGCGGGGAGATCTCGATACGCAGTATTTT.

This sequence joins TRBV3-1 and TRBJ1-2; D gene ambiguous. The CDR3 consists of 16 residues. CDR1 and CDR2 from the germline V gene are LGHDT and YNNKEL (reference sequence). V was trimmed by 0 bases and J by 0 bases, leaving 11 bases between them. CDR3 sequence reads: CASSQEMALTNYGYTF. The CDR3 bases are TGTGCCAGCAGCCAAGAGATGGCACTGACTAACTATGGCTACACCTTC.

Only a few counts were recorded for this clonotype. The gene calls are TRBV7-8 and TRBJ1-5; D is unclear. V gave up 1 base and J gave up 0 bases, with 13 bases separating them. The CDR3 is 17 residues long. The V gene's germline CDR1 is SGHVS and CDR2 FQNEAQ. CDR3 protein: CASSLVSGGVSNQPQHF. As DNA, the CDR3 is TGTGCCAGCAGCTTAGTTAGCGGAGGAGTTAGCAATCAGCCCCAGCATTTT.

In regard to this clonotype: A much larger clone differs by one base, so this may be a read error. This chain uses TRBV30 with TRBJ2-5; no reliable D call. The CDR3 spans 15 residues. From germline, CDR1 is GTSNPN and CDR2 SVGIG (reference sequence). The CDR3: CAWGVSGRSEETQYF. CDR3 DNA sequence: TGTGCCTGGGGTGTAAGTGGACGGTCTGAAGAGACCCAGTACTTC.

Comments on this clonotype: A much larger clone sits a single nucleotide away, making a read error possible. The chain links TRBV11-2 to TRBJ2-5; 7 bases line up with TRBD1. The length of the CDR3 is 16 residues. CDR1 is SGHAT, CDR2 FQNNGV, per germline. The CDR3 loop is CASSSRPRDSQEAQYF. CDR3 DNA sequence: TGTGCCAGCAGCTCCAGACCCCGGGACAGCCAAGAGGCCCAGTACTTC.

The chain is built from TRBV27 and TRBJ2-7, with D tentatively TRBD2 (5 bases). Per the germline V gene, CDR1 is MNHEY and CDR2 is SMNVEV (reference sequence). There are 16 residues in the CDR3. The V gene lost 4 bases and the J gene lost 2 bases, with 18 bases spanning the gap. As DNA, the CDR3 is TGTGCCAGCAGTTCGGCCGGTAGGCGGGTTCCCTACGAGCAGTACTTC. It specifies CASSSAGRRVPYEQYF.

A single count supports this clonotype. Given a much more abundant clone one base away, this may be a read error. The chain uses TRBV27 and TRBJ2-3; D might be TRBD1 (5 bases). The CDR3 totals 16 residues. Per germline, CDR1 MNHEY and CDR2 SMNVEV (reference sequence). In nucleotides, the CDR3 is TGTGCCAGCAGTTTAGTAGGAGTCCTCGGCACAGGTACGCAGTATTTT. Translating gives CASSLVGVLGTGTQYF.

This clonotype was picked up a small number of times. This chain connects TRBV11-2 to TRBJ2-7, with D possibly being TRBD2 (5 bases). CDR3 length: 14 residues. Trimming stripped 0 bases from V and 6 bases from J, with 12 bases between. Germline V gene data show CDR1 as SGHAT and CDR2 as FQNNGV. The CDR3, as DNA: TGTGCCAGCAGCTTAGAAGCTAGCCCGCGCGAGCAGTACTTC. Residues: CASSLEASPREQYF.

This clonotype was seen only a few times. CDR3 bases: TGTGCCAGCAGCATCAGACTGACAGATACGCAGTATTTT. It is translated as CASSIRLTDTQYF. The chain carries TRBV13 and TRBJ2-3; unclear D gene. CDR1 and CDR2 (germline): PRHDT, FYEKMQ (reference sequence). Trimming removed 5 bases at V and 3 bases at J, with 9 bases between. CDR3 length: 13 residues.

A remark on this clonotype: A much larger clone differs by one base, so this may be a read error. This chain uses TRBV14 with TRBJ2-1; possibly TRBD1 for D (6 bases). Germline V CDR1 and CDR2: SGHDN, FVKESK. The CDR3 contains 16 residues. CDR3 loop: CASSQRGQGPYNERFF. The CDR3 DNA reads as TGTGCCAGCAGCCAACGTGGGCAGGGGCCTTACAATGAGCGGTTCTTC. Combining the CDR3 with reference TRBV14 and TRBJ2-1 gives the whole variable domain EAGVTQFPSHSVIEKGQTVTLRCDPISGHDNLYWYRRVMGKEIKFLLHFVKESKQDESGMPNNRFLAERTGGTYSTLKVQPAELEDSGVYFCASSQRGQGPYNERFFGPGTRLTVL.

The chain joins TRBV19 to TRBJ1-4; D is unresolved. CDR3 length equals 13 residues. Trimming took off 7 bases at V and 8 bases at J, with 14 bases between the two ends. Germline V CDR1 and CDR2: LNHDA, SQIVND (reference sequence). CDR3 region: CASTFLGAEKLFF. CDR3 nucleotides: TGTGCCAGTACCTTTCTGGGAGCGGAAAAACTGTTTTTT. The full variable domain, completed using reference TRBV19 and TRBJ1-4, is DGGITQSPKYLFRKEGQNVTLSCEQNLNHDAMYWYRQDPGQGLRLIYYSQIVNDFQKGDIAEGYSVSREKKESFPLTVTSAQKNPTAFYLCASTFLGAEKLFFGSGTQLSVL.

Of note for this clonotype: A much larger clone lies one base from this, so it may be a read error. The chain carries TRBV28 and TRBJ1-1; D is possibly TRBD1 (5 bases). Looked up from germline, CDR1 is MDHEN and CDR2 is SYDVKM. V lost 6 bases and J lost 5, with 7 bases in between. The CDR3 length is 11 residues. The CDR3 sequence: CASSRTTEAFF. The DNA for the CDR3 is TGTGCCAGCAGCAGGACAACTGAAGCTTTCTTT. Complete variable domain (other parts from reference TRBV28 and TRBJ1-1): DVKVTQSSRYLVKRTGEKVFLECVQDMDHENMFWYRQDPGLGLRLIYFSYDVKMKEKGDIPEGYSVSREKKERFSLILESASTNQTSMYLCASSRTTEAFFGQGTRLTVV.

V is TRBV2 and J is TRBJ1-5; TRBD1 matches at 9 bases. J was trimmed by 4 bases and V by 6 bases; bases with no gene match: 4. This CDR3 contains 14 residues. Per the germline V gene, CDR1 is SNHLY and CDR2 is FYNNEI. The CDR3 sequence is CASRGGQGNQPQHF. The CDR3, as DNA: TGTGCCAGCAGGGGAGGACAGGGGAATCAGCCCCAGCATTTT.